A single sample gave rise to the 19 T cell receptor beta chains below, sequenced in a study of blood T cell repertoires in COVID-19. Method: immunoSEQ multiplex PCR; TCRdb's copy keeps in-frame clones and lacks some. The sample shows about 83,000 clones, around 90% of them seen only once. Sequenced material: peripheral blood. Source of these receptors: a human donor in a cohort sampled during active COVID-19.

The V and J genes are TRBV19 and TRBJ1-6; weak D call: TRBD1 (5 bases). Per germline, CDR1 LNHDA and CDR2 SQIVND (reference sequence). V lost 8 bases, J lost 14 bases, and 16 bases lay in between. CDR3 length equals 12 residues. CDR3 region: CASGKEGSTLHF. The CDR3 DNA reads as TGTGCCAGTGGAAAGGAGGGGTCCACCCTCCACTTT.

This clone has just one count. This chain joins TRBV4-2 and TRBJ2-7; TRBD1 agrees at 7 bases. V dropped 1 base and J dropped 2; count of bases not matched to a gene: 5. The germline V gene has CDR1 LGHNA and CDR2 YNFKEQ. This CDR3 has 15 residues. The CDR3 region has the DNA TGTGCCAGCAGCCAAGCTGATCAGGGGGCCTACGAGCAGTACTTC. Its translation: CASSQADQGAYEQYF.

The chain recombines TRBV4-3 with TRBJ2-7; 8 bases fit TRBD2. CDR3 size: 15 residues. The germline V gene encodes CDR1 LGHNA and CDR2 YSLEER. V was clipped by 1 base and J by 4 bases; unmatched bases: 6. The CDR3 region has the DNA TGCGCCAGCAGCCAAGTGGCAGGCGGGGGGTACGAGCAGTACTTC. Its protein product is CASSQVAGGGYEQYF.

The CDR3 sequence is CASSLRQQNEKLFF. The CDR3 nucleotides are TGTGCCAGCAGTTTAAGACAGCAAAATGAAAAACTGTTTTTT. The genes are TRBV28 and TRBJ1-4; maybe TRBD1 (5 bases). This CDR3 region has 14 residues. V was pared by 2 bases and J by 5 bases, with 9 bases between. CDR1 MDHEN and CDR2 SYDVKM come from the germline V gene.

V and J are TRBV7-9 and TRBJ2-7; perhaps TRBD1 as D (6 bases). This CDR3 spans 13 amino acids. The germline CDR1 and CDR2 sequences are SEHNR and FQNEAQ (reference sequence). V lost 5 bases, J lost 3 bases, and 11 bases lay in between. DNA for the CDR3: TGTGCCAGCAGCGTCTCACAGGGCTACGAGCAGTACTTC. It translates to CASSVSQGYEQYF.

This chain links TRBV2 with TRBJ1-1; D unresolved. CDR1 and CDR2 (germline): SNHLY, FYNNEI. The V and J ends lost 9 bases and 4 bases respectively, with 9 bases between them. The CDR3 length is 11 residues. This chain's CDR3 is CASKRSTEAFF. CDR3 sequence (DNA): TGTGCCAGTAAGCGGAGCACTGAAGCTTTCTTT.

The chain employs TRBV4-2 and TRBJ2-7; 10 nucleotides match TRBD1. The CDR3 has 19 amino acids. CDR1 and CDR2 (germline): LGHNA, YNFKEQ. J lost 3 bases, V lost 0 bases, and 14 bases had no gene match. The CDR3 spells CASSQETLKSTGGNYEQYF. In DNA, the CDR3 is TGTGCCAGCAGCCAAGAAACCCTTAAATCGACAGGGGGCAACTACGAGCAGTACTTC.

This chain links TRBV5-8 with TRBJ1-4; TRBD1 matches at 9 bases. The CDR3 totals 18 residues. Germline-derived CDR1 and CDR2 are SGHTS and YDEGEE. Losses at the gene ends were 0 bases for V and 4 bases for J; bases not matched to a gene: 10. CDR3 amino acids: CASSLALSPGQGNEKLFF. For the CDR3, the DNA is TGTGCCAGCAGCTTGGCCCTCTCACCGGGACAGGGTAATGAAAAACTGTTTTTT.

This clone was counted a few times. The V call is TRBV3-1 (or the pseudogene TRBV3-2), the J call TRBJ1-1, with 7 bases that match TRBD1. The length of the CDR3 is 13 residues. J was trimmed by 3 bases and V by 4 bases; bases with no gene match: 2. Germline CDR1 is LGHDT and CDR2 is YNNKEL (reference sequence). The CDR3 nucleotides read TGTGCCAGCAGCCGGCAGGGGGACACTGAAGCTTTCTTT. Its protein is CASSRQGDTEAFF.

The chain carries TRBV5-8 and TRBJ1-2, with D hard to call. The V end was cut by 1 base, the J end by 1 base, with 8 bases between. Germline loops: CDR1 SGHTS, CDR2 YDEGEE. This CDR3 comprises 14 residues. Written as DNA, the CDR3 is TGTGCCAGCAGCTTGTTGGCATATAACTATGGCTACACCTTC. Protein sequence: CASSLLAYNYGYTF.

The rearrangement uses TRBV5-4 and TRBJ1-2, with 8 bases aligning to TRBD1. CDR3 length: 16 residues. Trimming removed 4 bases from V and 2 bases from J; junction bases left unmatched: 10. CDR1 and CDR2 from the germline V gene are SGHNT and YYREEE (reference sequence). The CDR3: CASSRVSTGGNYGYTF. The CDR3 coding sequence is TGTGCCAGCAGCAGAGTAAGCACAGGGGGAAACTATGGCTACACCTTC.

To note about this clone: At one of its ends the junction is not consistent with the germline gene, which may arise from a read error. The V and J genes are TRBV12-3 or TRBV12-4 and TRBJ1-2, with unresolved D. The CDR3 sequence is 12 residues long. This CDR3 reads CASSFSLGLADF. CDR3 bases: TGTGCCAGCAGTTTCTCTCTGGGTTTGGCGGACTTC.

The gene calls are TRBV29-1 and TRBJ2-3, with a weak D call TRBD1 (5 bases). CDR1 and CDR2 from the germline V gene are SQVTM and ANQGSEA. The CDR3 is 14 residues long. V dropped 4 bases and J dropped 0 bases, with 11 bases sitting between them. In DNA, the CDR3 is TGCAGCGTTGTCTGGGGCCGGAGCACAGATACGCAGTATTTT. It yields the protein CSVVWGRSTDTQYF.

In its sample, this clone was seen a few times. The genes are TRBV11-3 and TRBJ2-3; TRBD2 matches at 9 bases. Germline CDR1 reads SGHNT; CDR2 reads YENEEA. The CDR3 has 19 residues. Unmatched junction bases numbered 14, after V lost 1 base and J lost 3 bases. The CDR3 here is CASSLGLVREGEATDTQYF. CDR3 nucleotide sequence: TGTGCCAGCAGCTTAGGTCTTGTGCGGGAGGGCGAGGCGACAGATACGCAGTATTTT.

This CDR3 reads CAWSSYSYEQYF. CDR3 coding DNA: TGTGCCTGGAGTTCTTACAGCTACGAGCAGTACTTC. V is TRBV30 and J is TRBJ2-7; D uncertain. This CDR3 is 12 amino acids long. V gave up 2 bases and J gave up 3 bases, with 8 bases separating them. CDR1 is GTSNPN and CDR2 is SVGIG in the germline V gene (reference sequence).

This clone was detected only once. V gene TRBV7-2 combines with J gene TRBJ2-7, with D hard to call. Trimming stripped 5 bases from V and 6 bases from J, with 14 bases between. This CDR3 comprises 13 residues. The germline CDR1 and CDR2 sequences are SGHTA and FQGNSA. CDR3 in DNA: TGTGCCAGCAGCACGTCTATCGCTCTCGAGCAGTACTTC. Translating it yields CASSTSIALEQYF.

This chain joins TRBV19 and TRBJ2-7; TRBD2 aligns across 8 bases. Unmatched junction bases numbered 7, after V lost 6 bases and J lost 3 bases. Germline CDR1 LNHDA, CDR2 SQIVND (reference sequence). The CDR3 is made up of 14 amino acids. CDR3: CASSRRTSNYEQYF. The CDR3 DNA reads TGTGCCAGTAGCAGGAGGACTAGCAACTACGAGCAGTACTTC.

The CDR3 sequence is CASSQDGESGRAPDTQYF. CDR3 coding DNA: TGTGCCAGCAGCCAAGATGGAGAGAGCGGGAGGGCCCCAGATACGCAGTATTTT. The rearrangement uses TRBV4-2 and TRBJ2-3; 10 bases are a match to TRBD2. CDR3 size: 18 residues. CDR1 and CDR2 (germline): LGHNA, YNFKEQ. Unmatched junction bases numbered 10, after V lost 0 bases and J lost 4 bases.

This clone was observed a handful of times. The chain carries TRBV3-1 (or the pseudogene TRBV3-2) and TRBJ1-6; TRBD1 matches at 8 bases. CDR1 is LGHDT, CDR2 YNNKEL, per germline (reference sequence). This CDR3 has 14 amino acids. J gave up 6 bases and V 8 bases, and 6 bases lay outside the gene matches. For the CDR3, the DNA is TGTGCCAGCGGTACAGGGGGTACTAATTCACCCCTCCACTTT. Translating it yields CASGTGGTNSPLHF.